This T cell receptor beta chain was sequenced for a study of graft-versus-host responses after intestinal transplantation. About the research overall: Transplant recipients had multivisceral, liver-intestinal, or isolated intestinal grafts. The whole recipient group had anti-thymocyte globulin induction followed by tacrolimus and steroids for two to three years.

This CDR3 spans 13 amino acids. CDR1 is GTSNPN and CDR2 is SVGIG in the germline V gene (reference sequence). V gave up 5 bases and J gave up 0 bases, with 7 bases separating them. TCRdb keeps only in-frame clones here, not all; method: immunoSEQ multiplex PCR. The profile shows 20,000 to 30,000 clones, more than 90% of them singletons. This sequence was found in a human patient who received an intestinal transplant, so some T cells may come from the graft donor. The V call is TRBV30, the J call TRBJ1-4; D remains ambiguous. The source was PBMCs, collected about 41 days after intestinal transplant. The CDR3 region has the DNA TGTGCCTGGGGCAGTTCAACTAATGAAAAACTGTTTTTT. Translated: CAWGSSTNEKLFF.